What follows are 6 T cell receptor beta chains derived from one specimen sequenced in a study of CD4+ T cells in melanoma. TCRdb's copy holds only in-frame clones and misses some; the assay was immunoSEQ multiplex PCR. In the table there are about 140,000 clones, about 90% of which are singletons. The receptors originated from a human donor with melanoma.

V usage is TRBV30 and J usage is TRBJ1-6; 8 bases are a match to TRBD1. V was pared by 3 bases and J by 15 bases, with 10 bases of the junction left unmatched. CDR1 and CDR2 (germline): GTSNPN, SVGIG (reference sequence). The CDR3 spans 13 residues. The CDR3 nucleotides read TGTGCCTGGAGACAGGGGGTAAATAGCAACCTCCACTTT. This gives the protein CAWRQGVNSNLHF.

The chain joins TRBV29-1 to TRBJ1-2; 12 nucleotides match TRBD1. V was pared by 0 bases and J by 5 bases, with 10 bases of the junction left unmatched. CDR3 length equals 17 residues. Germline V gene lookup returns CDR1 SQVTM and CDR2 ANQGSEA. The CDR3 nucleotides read TGCAGCGTTGAAGAGCGGGACAGGGGGCAAAGGGGGTATGGCTACACCTTC. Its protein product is CSVEERDRGQRGYGYTF.

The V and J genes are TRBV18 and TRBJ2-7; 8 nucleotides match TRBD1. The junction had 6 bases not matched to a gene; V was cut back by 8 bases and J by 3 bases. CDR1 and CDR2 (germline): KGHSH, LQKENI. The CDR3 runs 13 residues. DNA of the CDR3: TGTGCCAGCGCCCGGGACAGGAACTACGAGCAGTACTTC. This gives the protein CASARDRNYEQYF.

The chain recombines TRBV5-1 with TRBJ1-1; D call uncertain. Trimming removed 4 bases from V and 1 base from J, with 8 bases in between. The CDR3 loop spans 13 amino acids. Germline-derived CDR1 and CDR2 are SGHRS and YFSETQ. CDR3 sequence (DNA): TGCGCCAGCAGCACCGACCCGAACACTGAAGCTTTCTTT. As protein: CASSTDPNTEAFF. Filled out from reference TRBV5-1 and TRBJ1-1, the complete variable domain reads KAGVTQTPRYLIKTRGQQVTLSCSPISGHRSVSWYQQTPGQGLQFLFEYFSETQRNKGNFPGRFSGRQFSNSRSEMNVSTLELGDSALYLCASSTDPNTEAFFGQGTRLTVV.

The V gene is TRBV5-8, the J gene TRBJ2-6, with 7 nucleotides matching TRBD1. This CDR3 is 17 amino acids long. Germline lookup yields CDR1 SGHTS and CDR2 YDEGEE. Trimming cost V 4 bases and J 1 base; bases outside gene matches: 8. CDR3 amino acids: CASSRPGTASGANVLTF. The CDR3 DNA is TGTGCCAGCAGCCGACCCGGGACAGCTTCTGGGGCCAACGTCCTGACTTTC.

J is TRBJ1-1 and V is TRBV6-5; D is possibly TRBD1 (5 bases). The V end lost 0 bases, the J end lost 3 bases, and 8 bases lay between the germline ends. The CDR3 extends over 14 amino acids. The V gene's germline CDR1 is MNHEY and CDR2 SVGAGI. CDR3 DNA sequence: TGTGCCAGCAGTTACTCGGGGGTCGACACTGAAGCTTTCTTT. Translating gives CASSYSGVDTEAFF.